This T cell receptor (beta chain) was profiled in a study of shared clonotypes between healthy human individuals (dated by TCRdb to 2019 to 2021). As for the study more broadly: A couple of women and a few men aged 18 to 49 years were included in the cohort. For each donor, CD4 naive and CD4 memory were each given three plates, CD8 naive was given two plates, and CD8 memory was given one plate. To estimate repertoire size and how much clonotype sharing occurs between individuals, the study deeply sequenced the blood TCR repertoires of roughly 5 healthy adults. To increase sequencing depth and limit assay-specific biases, TCR repertoire library preparation and sequencing were carried out by different laboratories using diverse techniques. Leukapheresis yielded between about 0.94 and 10 billion PBMCs per donor. The research as a whole found: Incomplete sequencing was indicated by rarefaction of sorted-subset datasets, despite the large sequencing depth. Naive subsets generally had larger estimated clonotype richness than memory subsets did. Sampling was limited to blood, and TCR repertoires in tissue likely differ from TCR repertoires in blood. Sharing across several donors was observed for around 5% of naive CD4, 3.5% of naive CD8, around 2.5% of memory CD4, and 0.4% of memory CD8 clonotypes. Clonotypes shared by all four sorted-subset donors showed higher generation probabilities than non-shared clonotypes. The genetic and exposure-history diversity represented was limited by the small number of donors. Based on pairwise subsampling, the degree of clonotype sharing among donors was expected to be affected by sequencing depth.

Using the deep immunoSEQ assay, TCR CDR3 regions were amplified from genomic DNA by multiplex PCR. Genomic DNA extracted from each cell subset was distributed evenly over all wells of several immunoSEQ 96-well plates, and each plate served as one replicate. For sorted subsets, roughly 200 ng of genomic DNA, equivalent to some 30,000 T cell genomes, went into each replicate PCR. The purified libraries were quantified using a Qubit 3.0 fluorometer, sized with a Bioanalyzer 2100, and then quantified again using the KAPA Library Quantification kit. A separate single-read 150-cycle Illumina NextSeq 550 flow cell was used to sequence each immunoSEQ 96-well plate. The source study handled its data this way. Because only junctional sequences without quality scores were contained in the immunoSEQ output, filtering matching that applied to full-length reads could not be performed. Sequences were annotated with PyIR, a Python wrapper for IgBLAST v1.9, and V/J genes and CDR3 were assigned using IMGT germline references. Any read was removed if the V/J assignment was weak (E-value above 1e-6), the CDR3 was missing, or the read contained stop codons, out-of-frame junctions, or ambiguous translated residues. V3J clonotypes were defined by identical inferred V gene, J gene, and CDR3 amino acid sequence. Percentage overlap between repertoires was calculated by dividing the number of shared unique clonotypes by the size of the smaller repertoire. Richness of each repertoire was evaluated using RTK rarefaction, the Chao1 estimator, and Recon v2.1 estimates of unobserved clonotypes. For all TCRbeta clonotypes obtained by the gDNA method from several donors, generation probabilities were computed with OLGA. Sourced from immuneACCESS, this table was stored by TCRdb with only in-frame sequences that have V and J called. A share of the clones is absent; for the studies checked, an unresolved V gene accounts for under half, and the remainder has no known explanation. That table supplies the V and J calls and clone size; D and trimming were determined from the DNA. This sample holds under 850,000 clones; about 91% were observed only once. Of the sample, less than 25% falls within the top ten clones.

CD8 naive samples were CD45RO-negative cells positively selected for CCR7, giving a CD45RA+CCR7+ population that excluded TemRA cells. The donors were healthy, HIV-negative adults with no recently reported acute infections or vaccinations. All donors were Caucasian adults living in Nashville, Tennessee, USA. Blood was collected by leukapheresis, and PBMCs were isolated by Ficoll-Histopaque density gradient centrifugation and then cryopreserved in liquid nitrogen vapor phase. Analytical flow cytometry was used to check the purity and quantity of each magnetically sorted T cell population. Each sorted fraction had its genomic DNA isolated and then quantified by UV absorbance on a Nanodrop 2000c. On this clone: This clone's antigen is unknown. No clone much larger than this one lies a single base away; base qualities are absent.

This TCR came from a man younger than 40 in good health. Material for sequencing was naive CD8+ T cells sorted from blood. According to the study, the label for this sample's cell subset or site signals: CD45RA+CCR7+.

The CDR3 loop reads CASSLALLEQFF. The nucleotide sequence reads TGTGCCAGCAGCTTAGCCCTACTTGAACAGTTCTTC. This sequence uses TRBV7-9 and TRBJ2-1; a confident D gene designation cannot be given. Counted from cysteine to phenylalanine, this CDR3 has 12 amino acids. The CDR3 DNA has 36 bases and is translated from base 1. Reading the germline V gene (reference sequence) gives CDR1 SEHNR and CDR2 FQNEAQ. V sheds 0 bases and J sheds 13 bases, leaving 10 bases between their ends.